Below, 2 T cell receptor beta chains from the same sample are listed, as sequenced in a study of shared clonotypes between healthy human individuals. Only in-frame clones appear in the TCRdb table, and some are missing; sequencing was by immunoSEQ multiplex PCR. The sample consists of a few million clones, roughly 93% of them appearing once. Terminally differentiated effector memory CD45RA+ cells were left out of the naive CD8 fraction, which was CD45RO-negative and positively selected for CCR7. Sequences were obtained from naive CD8+ T cells from PBMCs. The receptors here all came from a man between 18 and 35 years old in good health. Some clones in this sample may be carry-over from other donors' samples.

This chain uses TRBV2 with TRBJ1-1; D might be TRBD1 (6 bases). Trimming removed 2 bases from V and 2 bases from J, with 12 bases in between. The CDR3 spans 15 residues. Germline V gene data show CDR1 as SNHLY and CDR2 as FYNNEI. The CDR3 loop is CASSEYRQANTEAFF. The CDR3 DNA reads as TGTGCCAGCAGTGAATATCGACAGGCCAACACTGAAGCTTTCTTT.

The chain links TRBV6-1 to TRBJ2-7; weak D call: TRBD2 (6 bases). The V end lost 10 bases, the J end lost 2 bases, and 12 bases lay between the germline ends. The CDR3 is made up of 12 amino acids. Germline V gene lookup returns CDR1 MNHNS and CDR2 SASEGT. CDR3 residues: CATAGLTYEQYF. For the CDR3, the DNA is TGTGCCACCGCGGGACTTACCTACGAGCAGTACTTC.